These 2 T cell receptor beta chains were all obtained from the same sample, sequenced in a study of cytomegalovirus exposure and HLA in healthy donors. Both 60 Vbeta primers and 13 Jbeta primers went into the PCR. Method: immunoSEQ multiplex PCR; TCRdb's copy keeps in-frame clones and lacks some. The profile shows about 100,000 clones, around 72% of them singletons. What was sequenced was PBMCs. The receptors originated from a man aged 35 to 55 in good health and CMV-seronegative.

The chain is built from TRBV6-4 and TRBJ1-6, with D tentatively TRBD1 (5 bases). The V and J ends lost 0 bases and 8 bases respectively, with 5 bases between them. The CDR3 is 13 amino acids. Germline CDR1 and CDR2: MRHNA and SNTAGT. The CDR3 protein is CASSDSGDSPLHF. CDR3 DNA: TGTGCCAGCAGTGACTCAGGGGATTCACCCCTCCACTTT.

This clone was detected only once. This chain uses TRBV5-1 with TRBJ1-1, with D uncertain. Trimming shortened V by 0 bases and J by 5 bases, and 8 bases separated the two germline ends. Germline CDR1 and CDR2: SGHRS and YFSETQ. This CDR3 is 13 amino acids long. Here the CDR3 reads CASSLDANTEAFF. CDR3 sequence (DNA): TGCGCCAGCAGCTTGGATGCGAATACTGAAGCTTTCTTT. The full variable domain, with the rest looked up from reference TRBV5-1 and TRBJ1-1, is KAGVTQTPRYLIKTRGQQVTLSCSPISGHRSVSWYQQTPGQGLQFLFEYFSETQRNKGNFPGRFSGRQFSNSRSEMNVSTLELGDSALYLCASSLDANTEAFFGQGTRLTVV.